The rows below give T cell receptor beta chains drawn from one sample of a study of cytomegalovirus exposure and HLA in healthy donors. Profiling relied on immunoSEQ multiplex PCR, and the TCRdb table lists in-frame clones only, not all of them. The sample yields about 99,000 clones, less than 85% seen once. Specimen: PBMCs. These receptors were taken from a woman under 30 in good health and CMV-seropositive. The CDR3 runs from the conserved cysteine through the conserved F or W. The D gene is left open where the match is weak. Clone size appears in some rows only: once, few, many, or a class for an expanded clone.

CASSYDGSVGQPQHF,TGTGCCAGCAGTTACGACGGGAGTGTGGGGCAGCCCCAGCATTTT,TRBJ1-5,-,TRBV6-5,-
CATSRGLGSGSTEAFF,TGTGCCACCAGCAGAGGCCTCGGGTCCGGGAGCACTGAAGCTTTCTTT,TRBJ1-1,-,TRBV15,-
CASSSPGQVPGEQYF,TGTGCCAGCAGTTCACCGGGACAGGTCCCCGGGGAGCAGTACTTC,TRBJ2-7,TRBD1,TRBV28,once
CASSSASGDRANNQPQHF,TGTGCCAGCAGTTCCGCGTCGGGGGACAGGGCGAACAATCAGCCCCAGCATTTT,TRBJ1-5,TRBD1,TRBV28,-
CSVRGTGTSGCEQYF,TGCAGCGTGCGGGGAACCGGGACTAGCGGCTGCGAGCAGTACTTC,TRBJ2-7,TRBD2,TRBV29-1,-
CASSQVTGATEAFF,TGTGCCAGCAGCCAAGTGACAGGGGCCACTGAAGCTTTCTTT,TRBJ1-1,TRBD1,TRBV14,-
CSAILAGEAETQYF,TGCAGCGCCATACTAGCGGGAGAAGCTGAGACCCAGTACTTC,TRBJ2-5,TRBD2,TRBV29-1,-
CASSSVREAYGYTF,TGTGCCAGCAGTTCGGTCAGGGAGGCCTATGGCTACACCTTC,TRBJ1-2,-,TRBV28,-
CASSLVGQGGEQYF,TGCGCCAGCAGCTTGGTTGGACAGGGGGGCGAGCAGTACTTC,TRBJ2-7,TRBD1,TRBV5-1,-
CASSIEWQVGQPQHF,TGTGCCAGTAGTATAGAATGGCAGGTGGGTCAGCCCCAGCATTTT,TRBJ1-5,-,TRBV19,once
CSVAGQNYNEQFF,TGCAGCGTTGCGGGACAAAACTACAATGAGCAGTTCTTC,TRBJ2-1,-,TRBV29-1,-
CATSSSPHGTTTDTQYF,TGTGCCACCAGCAGCAGCCCTCACGGGACTACCACAGATACGCAGTATTTT,TRBJ2-3,TRBD2,TRBV15,-
CASSLDRQVQYF,TGTGCCAGCAGCTTAGATCGTCAGGTCCAGTATTTT,TRBJ2-3,-,TRBV11-2,few
CASSDPRGGVYGYTF,TGTGCCAGCAGTGACCCCCGCGGGGGGGTCTATGGCTACACCTTC,TRBJ1-2,-,TRBV2,-
CATERDSTYEQYF,TGTGCCACCGAAAGGGACAGCACCTACGAGCAGTACTTC,TRBJ2-7,TRBD1,TRBV10-3,few
CASSSSGQGYTEAFF,TGTGCCAGCAGCTCCTCAGGACAGGGATACACTGAAGCTTTCTTT,TRBJ1-1,TRBD1,TRBV13,-